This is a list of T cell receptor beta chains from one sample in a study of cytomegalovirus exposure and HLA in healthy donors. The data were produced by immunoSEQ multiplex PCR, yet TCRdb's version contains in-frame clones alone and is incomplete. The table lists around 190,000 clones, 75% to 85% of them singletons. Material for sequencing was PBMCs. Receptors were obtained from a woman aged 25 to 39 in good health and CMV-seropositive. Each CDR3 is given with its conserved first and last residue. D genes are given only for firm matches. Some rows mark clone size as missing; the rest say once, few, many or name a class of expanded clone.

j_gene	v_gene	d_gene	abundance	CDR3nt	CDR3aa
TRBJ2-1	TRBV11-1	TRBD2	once	TGTGCCAGCAGCCCGGGACTAGCGGGAGGGAATGAGCAGTTCTTC	CASSPGLAGGNEQFF
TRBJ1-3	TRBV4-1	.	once	TGCGCCAGCAGCCAAGATCACCCCTTCAGGGCGCCTGGAAACACCATATATTTT	CASSQDHPFRAPGNTIYF
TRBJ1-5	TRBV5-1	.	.	TGCGCCAGCAGCGTGGGGGGGCTCAATCAGCCCCAGCATTTT	CASSVGGLNQPQHF
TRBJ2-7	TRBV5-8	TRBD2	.	TGTGCCAGCAGCCCAAGCGGGAGGGCCTTGGGCGAGCAGTACTTC	CASSPSGRALGEQYF
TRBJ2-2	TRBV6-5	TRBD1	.	TGTGCCAGTTACAGGGGGATAGGGGCCGGGGAGCTGTTTTTT	CASYRGIGAGELFF
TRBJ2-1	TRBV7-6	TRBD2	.	TGTGCCAGCAGCATCGGACTAGATCTCAATGAGCAGTTCTTC	CASSIGLDLNEQFF
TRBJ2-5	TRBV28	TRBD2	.	TGTGCCAGCAGTTTAGCGGGAGGGCCGGAGGAGACCCAGTACTTC	CASSLAGGPEETQYF
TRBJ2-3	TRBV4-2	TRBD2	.	TGTGCCAGCAGCCGATTACTAGCGGGAGGGGCAGATACGCAGTATTTT	CASSRLLAGGADTQYF
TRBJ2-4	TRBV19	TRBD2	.	TGTGCCAGTAGTATTATCGGGGGGGACGCGAGGGCCAAAAACATTCAGTACTTC	CASSIIGGDARAKNIQYF
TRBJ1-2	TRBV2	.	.	TGTGCCAGACACCCCGGCAGGGGAAACTATGGCTACACCTTC	CARHPGRGNYGYTF
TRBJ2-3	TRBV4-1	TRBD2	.	TGCGCCAGCAGCCAAGTAGCGGGGAAAAGGGCAGATACGCAGTATTTT	CASSQVAGKRADTQYF
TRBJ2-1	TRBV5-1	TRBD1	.	TGCGCCAGCAGGCCTGGGACAGGGATCTCCTACAATGAGCAGTTCTTC	CASRPGTGISYNEQFF
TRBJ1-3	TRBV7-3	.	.	TGTGCCAGCAGCGATCTATCTGGAAACACCATATATTTT	CASSDLSGNTIYF
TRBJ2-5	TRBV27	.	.	TGTGCCAGCAGTTTACGGGCGGGGAACGAAGAGACCCAGTACTTC	CASSLRAGNEETQYF
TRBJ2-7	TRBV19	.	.	TGTGCCAGTAGTCGCGACAGGACTGCCTACGAGCAGTACTTC	CASSRDRTAYEQYF
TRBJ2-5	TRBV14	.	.	TGTGCCAGCAGCCAGAACAGGGGAGGGACCCAGTACTTC	CASSQNRGGTQYF
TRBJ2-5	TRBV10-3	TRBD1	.	TGTGCCACCGCCGGGACAGGGACGGAGACCCAGTACTTC	CATAGTGTETQYF
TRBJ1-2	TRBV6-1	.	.	TGTGCCAGCAGTGTAGGAGGGAGTGACTATGGCTACACCTTC	CASSVGGSDYGYTF
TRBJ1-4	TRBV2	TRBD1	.	TGTGCCAGCAGTCACAGGGGGCTCGGTGAAAAACTGTTTTTT	CASSHRGLGEKLFF
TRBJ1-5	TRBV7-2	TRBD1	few	TGTGCCAGCAGCTCCACAGGGGGCGAAAATCAGCCCCAGCATTTT	CASSSTGGENQPQHF
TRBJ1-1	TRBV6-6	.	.	TGTGCCAGCAGTTACGAACAGGTCATGAACACTGAAGCTTTCTTT	CASSYEQVMNTEAFF
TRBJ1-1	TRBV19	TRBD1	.	TGTGCCAGTAGGGGGGACAGCTATATGAACACTGAAGCTTTCTTT	CASRGDSYMNTEAFF
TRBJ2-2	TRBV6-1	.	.	TGTGCCACCTACCGCCGAGGCGGGGAGCTGTTTTTT	CATYRRGGELFF
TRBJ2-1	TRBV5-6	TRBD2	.	TGTGCCAGCTCTCGGGAGGGGCCTCAGTCCTACAATGAGCAGTTCTTC	CASSREGPQSYNEQFF
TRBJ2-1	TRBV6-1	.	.	TGTGCCAGCAGTGAAAGGGGGGGACGTGTTGAGCAGTTCTTC	CASSERGGRVEQFF
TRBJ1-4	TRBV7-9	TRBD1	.	TGTGCCAGCAGCCACACGGACAGGGGTAATGAAAAACTGTTTTTT	CASSHTDRGNEKLFF
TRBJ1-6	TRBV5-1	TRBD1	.	TGCGCCAGCAGCGCCTGGGGGACAGGGGGGAATTCACCCCTCCACTTT	CASSAWGTGGNSPLHF
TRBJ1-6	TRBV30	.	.	TGTGCCTGGACTACGCAGGGAATTAACAATTCACCCCTCCACTTT	CAWTTQGINNSPLHF
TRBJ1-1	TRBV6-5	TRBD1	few	TGTGCCGTACAGGGGACGTTCGAAGCTTTCTTT	CAVQGTFEAFF
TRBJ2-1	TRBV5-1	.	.	TGCGCCAGCAGCGCGGGACAGTATTACAATGAGCAGTTCTTC	CASSAGQYYNEQFF
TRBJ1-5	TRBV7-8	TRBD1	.	TGTGCCAGCAGCCCAAGAACCGGGACAGAAGCAAATCAGCCCCAGCATTTT	CASSPRTGTEANQPQHF
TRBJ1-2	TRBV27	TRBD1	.	TGTGCCAGCAGTTTTTCGGTACCCGCGAACAGGGGGCGCATGGATGGCTACACCTTC	CASSFSVPANRGRMDGYTF
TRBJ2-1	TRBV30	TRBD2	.	TGTGCCTGGAGACTAGCGGGGACTGTTGAGCAGTTCTTC	CAWRLAGTVEQFF
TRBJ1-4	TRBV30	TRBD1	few	TGTGCCTGGAGTTATACCTTGACAGGGGTTAATGAAAAACTGTTTTTT	CAWSYTLTGVNEKLFF
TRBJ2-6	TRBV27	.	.	TGTGCCAGCAGTTCCCTCTGGGGGGAGGGGGCCAACGTCCTGACTTTC	CASSSLWGEGANVLTF
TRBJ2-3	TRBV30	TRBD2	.	TGTGCCTGTGGGACTAGCGGGGGATTCACAGATACGCAGTATTTT	CACGTSGGFTDTQYF
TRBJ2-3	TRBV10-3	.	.	TGTGCCATTAACACAGATACGCAGTATTTT	CAINTDTQYF
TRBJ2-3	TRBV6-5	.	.	TGTGCCAGCAGTTACTCGATCCAGACAGATACGCAGTATTTT	CASSYSIQTDTQYF
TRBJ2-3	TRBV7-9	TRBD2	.	TGTGCCAGCAGCTTAGCGGTGGCTAGCGGTCGATATTTT	CASSLAVASGRYF
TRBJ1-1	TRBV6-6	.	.	TGTGCCAGCAGCCAGGTTAGCGGGGCTGAAGCTTTCTTT	CASSQVSGAEAFF
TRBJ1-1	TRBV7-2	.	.	TGTGCCAGCAGCCTAATTGGTACTGAAGCTTTCTTT	CASSLIGTEAFF
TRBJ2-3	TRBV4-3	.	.	TGCGCCAGCAGCCAAGGGAGCTTTAGCACAGATACGCAGTATTTT	CASSQGSFSTDTQYF
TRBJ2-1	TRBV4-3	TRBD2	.	TGCGCCAGCAGCCAAGAGACTAGCGGGGGCAATGAGCAGTTCTTC	CASSQETSGGNEQFF
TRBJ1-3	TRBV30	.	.	TGTGTCGGGGGGGTCTTCGGAAACACCATATATTTT	CVGGVFGNTIYF
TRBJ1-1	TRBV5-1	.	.	TGCGCCAGCAGCTTGGCGGGGAACACTGAAGCTTTCTTT	CASSLAGNTEAFF
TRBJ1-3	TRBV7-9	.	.	TGTGCCAGCAGGCCCGGGGGAGGAAACACCATATATTTT	CASRPGGGNTIYF
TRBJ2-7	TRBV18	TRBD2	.	TGTGCCAGCTCACCACGAGGAAGCGGGGGGGATGAGCAGTACTTC	CASSPRGSGGDEQYF